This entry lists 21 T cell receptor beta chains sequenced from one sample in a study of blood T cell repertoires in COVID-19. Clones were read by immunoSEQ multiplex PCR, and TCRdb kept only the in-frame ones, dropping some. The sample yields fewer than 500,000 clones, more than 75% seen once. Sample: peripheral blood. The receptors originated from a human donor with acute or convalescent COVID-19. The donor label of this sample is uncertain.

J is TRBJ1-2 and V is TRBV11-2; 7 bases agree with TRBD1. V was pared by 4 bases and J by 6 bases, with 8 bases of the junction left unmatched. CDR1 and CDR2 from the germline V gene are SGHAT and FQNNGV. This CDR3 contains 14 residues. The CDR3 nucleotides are TGTGCCAGCAGCTACACTACAGGGGCCAATGGCTACACCTTC. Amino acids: CASSYTTGANGYTF.

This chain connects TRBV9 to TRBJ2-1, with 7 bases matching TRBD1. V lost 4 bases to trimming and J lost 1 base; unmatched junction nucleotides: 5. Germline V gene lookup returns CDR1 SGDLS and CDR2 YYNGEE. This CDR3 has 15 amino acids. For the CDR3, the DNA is TGTGCCAGCAGCCCCCGACAGGGTTCCTACAATGAGCAGTTCTTC. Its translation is CASSPRQGSYNEQFF.

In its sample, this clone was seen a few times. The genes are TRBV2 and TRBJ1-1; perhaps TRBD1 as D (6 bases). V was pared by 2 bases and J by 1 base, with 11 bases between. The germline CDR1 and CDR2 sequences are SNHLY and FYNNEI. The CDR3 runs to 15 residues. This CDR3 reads CASSEIQTGNTEAFF. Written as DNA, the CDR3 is TGTGCCAGCAGTGAAATTCAGACAGGGAACACTGAAGCTTTCTTT.

The CDR3 is CASSNTGFSNQPQHF. The CDR3 DNA sequence: TGTGCCAGCAGCAACACAGGGTTTAGCAATCAGCCCCAGCATTTT. The rearrangement uses TRBV6-5 and TRBJ1-5; possible D gene TRBD1, 6 bases. This CDR3 has 15 residues. CDR1 and CDR2 from the germline V gene are MNHEY and SVGAGI. V lost 6 bases and J lost 0, with 12 bases in between.

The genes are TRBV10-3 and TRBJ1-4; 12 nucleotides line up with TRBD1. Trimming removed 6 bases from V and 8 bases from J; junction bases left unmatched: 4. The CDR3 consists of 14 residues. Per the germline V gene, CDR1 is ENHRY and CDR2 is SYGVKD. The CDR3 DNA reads TGTGCCATCAGGGCGGGACAGGGGGCGGAAAAACTGTTTTTT. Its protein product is CAIRAGQGAEKLFF.

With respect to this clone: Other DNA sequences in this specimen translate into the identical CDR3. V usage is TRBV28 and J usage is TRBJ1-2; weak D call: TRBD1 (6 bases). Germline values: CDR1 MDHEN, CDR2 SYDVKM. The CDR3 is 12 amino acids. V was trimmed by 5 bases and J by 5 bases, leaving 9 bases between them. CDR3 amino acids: CASSLQGYGYTF. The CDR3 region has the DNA TGTGCCAGCAGTCTACAGGGTTATGGCTACACCTTC.

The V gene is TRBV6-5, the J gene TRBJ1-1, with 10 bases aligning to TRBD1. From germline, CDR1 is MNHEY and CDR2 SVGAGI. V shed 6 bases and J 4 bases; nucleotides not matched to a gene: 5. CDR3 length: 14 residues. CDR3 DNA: TGTGCCAGCAGAGACAGGACAGGGGGCACTGAAGCTTTCTTT. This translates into CASRDRTGGTEAFF.

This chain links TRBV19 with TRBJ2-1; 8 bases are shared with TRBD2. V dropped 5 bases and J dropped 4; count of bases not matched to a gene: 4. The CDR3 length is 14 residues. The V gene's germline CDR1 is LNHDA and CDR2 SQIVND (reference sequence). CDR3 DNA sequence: TGTGCCAGTAGTTCCCGGGAGGGATACAATGAGCAGTTCTTC. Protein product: CASSSREGYNEQFF.

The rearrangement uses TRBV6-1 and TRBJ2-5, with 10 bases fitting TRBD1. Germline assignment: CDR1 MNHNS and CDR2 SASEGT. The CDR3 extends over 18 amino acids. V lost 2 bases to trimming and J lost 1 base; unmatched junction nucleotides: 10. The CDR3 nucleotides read TGTGCCAGCAGTGAAAACCCCAGCGGGACAGGGGTCCAAGAGACCCAGTACTTC. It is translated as CASSENPSGTGVQETQYF.

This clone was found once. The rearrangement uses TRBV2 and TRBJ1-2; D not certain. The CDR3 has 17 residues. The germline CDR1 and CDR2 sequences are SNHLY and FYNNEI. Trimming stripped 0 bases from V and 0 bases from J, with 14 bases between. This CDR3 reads CASSEAQGRLTNYGYTF. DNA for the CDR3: TGTGCCAGCAGTGAAGCGCAAGGCAGGTTAACTAACTATGGCTACACCTTC.

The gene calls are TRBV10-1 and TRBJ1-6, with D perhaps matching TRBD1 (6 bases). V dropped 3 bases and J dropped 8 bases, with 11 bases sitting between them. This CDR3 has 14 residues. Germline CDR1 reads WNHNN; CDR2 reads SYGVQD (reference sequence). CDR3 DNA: TGCGCCAGCAGTGACCGGAAGGGGGATTCACCCCTCCACTTT. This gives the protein CASSDRKGDSPLHF.

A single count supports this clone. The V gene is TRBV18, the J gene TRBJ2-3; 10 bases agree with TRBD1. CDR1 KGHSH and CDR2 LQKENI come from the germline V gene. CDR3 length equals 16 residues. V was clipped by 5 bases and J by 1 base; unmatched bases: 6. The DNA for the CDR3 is TGTGCCAGCTCATGGGCCGGGACAGGGGGCACAGATACGCAGTATTTT. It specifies CASSWAGTGGTDTQYF.

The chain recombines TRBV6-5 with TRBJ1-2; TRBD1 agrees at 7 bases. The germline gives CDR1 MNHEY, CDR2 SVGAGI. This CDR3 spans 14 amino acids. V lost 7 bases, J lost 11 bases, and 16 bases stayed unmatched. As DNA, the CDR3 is TGTGCCAGCATTCCCGGACAGGCCCAGGCTGTTTACACCTTC. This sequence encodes CASIPGQAQAVYTF.

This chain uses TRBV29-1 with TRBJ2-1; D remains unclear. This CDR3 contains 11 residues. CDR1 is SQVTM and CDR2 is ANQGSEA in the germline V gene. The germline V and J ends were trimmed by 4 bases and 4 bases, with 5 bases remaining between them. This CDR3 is CSVARYNEQFF. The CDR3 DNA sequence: TGCAGCGTTGCTCGGTACAATGAGCAGTTCTTC.

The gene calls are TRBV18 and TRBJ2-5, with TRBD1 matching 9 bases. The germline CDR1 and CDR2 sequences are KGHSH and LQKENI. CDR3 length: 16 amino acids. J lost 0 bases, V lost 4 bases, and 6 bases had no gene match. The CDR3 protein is CASSQLQGANQETQYF. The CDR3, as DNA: TGTGCCAGCTCACAACTACAGGGGGCGAACCAAGAGACCCAGTACTTC. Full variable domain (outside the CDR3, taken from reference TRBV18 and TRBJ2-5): NAGVMQNPRHLVRRRGQEARLRCSPMKGHSHVYWYRQLPEEGLKFMVYLQKENIIDESGMPKERFSAEFPKEGPSILRIQQVVRGDSAAYFCASSQLQGANQETQYFGPGTRLLVL.

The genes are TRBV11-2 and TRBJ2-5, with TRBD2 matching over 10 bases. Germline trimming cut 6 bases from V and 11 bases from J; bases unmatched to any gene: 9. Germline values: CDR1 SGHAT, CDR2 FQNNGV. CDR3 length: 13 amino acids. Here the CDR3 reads CASSLAGAPFQYF. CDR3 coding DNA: TGTGCCAGCAGTCTAGCGGGAGCCCCTTTTCAGTACTTC.

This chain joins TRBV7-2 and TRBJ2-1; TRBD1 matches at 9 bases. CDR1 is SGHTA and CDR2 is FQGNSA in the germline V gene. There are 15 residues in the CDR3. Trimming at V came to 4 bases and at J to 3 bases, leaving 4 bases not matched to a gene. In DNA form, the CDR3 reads TGTGCCAGCAGCTCTAAGACAGGGGGCTACAATGAGCAGTTCTTC. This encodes CASSSKTGGYNEQFF.

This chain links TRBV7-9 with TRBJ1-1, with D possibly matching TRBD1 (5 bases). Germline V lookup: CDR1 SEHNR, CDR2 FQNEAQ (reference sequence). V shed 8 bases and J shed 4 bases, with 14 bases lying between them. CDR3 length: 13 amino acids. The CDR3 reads CASCGLGGTEAFF. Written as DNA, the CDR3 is TGTGCCAGCTGTGGCCTGGGGGGCACTGAAGCTTTCTTT.

The CDR3 reads CASSLTGNKETQYF. CDR3 nucleotide sequence: TGCGCCAGCAGCCTTACAGGGAATAAAGAGACCCAGTACTTC. The chain employs TRBV5-1 and TRBJ2-5, with a weak D call TRBD1 (6 bases). The germline CDR1 and CDR2 sequences are SGHRS and YFSETQ. The CDR3 extends over 14 amino acids. V was pared by 4 bases and J by 3 bases, with 13 bases between.

The DNA of the CDR3 is TGTGCCAGCAGCAAAATGGGCGGGGCCGACGGAAACACCATATATTTT. Protein sequence: CASSKMGGADGNTIYF. The J gene is TRBJ1-3, the V gene TRBV21-1. TRBV21-1 is labeled a pseudogene. The CDR3 is 16 residues long.

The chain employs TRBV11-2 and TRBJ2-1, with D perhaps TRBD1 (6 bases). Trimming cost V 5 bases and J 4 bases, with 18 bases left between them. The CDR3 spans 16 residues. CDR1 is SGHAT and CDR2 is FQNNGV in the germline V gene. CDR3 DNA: TGTGCCAGCAGCCTTTCACGGACAGCCTATTACAATGAGCAGTTCTTC. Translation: CASSLSRTAYYNEQFF.